One and the same sample provided the 30 T cell receptor beta chains below, sequenced in a study of cytomegalovirus exposure and HLA in healthy donors. PCR was performed using 60 Vbeta and 13 Jbeta primers. TCRdb's table, derived via immunoSEQ multiplex PCR, lists solely in-frame clones and lacks some. The table lists around 55,000 clones. Sequencing was carried out using PBMCs. The receptor source for this set is a man aged 45-65 years in good health and CMV-seropositive.

V and J are TRBV4-3 and TRBJ2-7, with D maybe TRBD2 (5 bases). In germline, CDR1 is LGHNA, CDR2 YSLEER. Trimming shortened V by 1 base and J by 0 bases, and 10 bases separated the two germline ends. The CDR3 totals 15 residues. The CDR3 DNA reads as TGCGCCAGCAGCCAAGGGACTGTTAGCTCCTACGAGCAGTACTTC. This codes for CASSQGTVSSYEQYF.

This chain connects TRBV30 to TRBJ1-1, with no clear D. The CDR3 contains 12 residues. Germline assignment: CDR1 GTSNPN and CDR2 SVGIG (reference sequence). The V and J ends lost 4 bases and 1 base respectively, with 7 bases between them. In DNA, the CDR3 is TGTGCCTGGAATCGAGGGAACACTGAAGCTTTCTTT. This encodes CAWNRGNTEAFF.

The V call is TRBV10-3, the J call TRBJ2-1, with unresolved D. Deletions cut 5 bases from V and 5 bases from J, with 10 bases between. The V gene's germline CDR1 is ENHRY and CDR2 SYGVKD. The CDR3 length is 13 residues. The CDR3 bases are TGTGCCATCAGTCTAGATGAAGACAATGAGCAGTTCTTC. Translating it yields CAISLDEDNEQFF.

The CDR3: CASSQDPGNTEAFF. CDR3 nucleotide sequence: TGCGCCAGCAGCCAAGATCCAGGGAACACTGAAGCTTTCTTT. The rearrangement links TRBV4-3 to TRBJ1-1; the D is unclear. V was clipped by 0 bases and J by 1 base, with 6 bases between them. Germline CDR1 reads LGHNA; CDR2 reads YSLEER. This CDR3 has 14 residues.

The V call is TRBV30, the J call TRBJ2-1; 8 bases are shared with TRBD2. Unmatched junction bases numbered 9, after V lost 4 bases and J lost 7 bases. Germline loops: CDR1 GTSNPN, CDR2 SVGIG (reference sequence). The CDR3 loop spans 14 amino acids. In nucleotides, the CDR3 is TGTGCCTGGAAGGGCGGGGGGAAGGTGAATGAGCAGTTCTTC. Translated, it gives CAWKGGGKVNEQFF.

V is TRBV10-3 and J is TRBJ1-1; possible D gene TRBD1, 6 bases. Germline V lookup: CDR1 ENHRY, CDR2 SYGVKD. This CDR3 has 12 amino acids. V gave up 9 bases and J gave up 1 base, with 9 bases separating them. CDR3 coding DNA: TGTGCCATGGGGACAACGAACACTGAAGCTTTCTTT. Encoded protein: CAMGTTNTEAFF.

This chain uses TRBV2 with TRBJ2-7, with D perhaps TRBD2 (5 bases). The CDR3 length is 16 residues. Germline loops: CDR1 SNHLY, CDR2 FYNNEI. The ends were cut back, 0 bases at V and 3 bases at J, with 15 bases in the middle. The CDR3 spells CASSEALLAASYEQYF. The CDR3 DNA sequence: TGTGCCAGCAGTGAAGCGCTTCTAGCAGCAAGCTACGAGCAGTACTTC.

CDR3 in amino acids: CASSLEGGRTNTGELFF. In nucleotides, the CDR3 is TGTGCCAGCAGCTTAGAGGGCGGGAGGACGAACACCGGGGAGCTGTTTTTT. This sequence joins TRBV11-2 and TRBJ2-2; TRBD2 matches 8 bases. Germline assignment: CDR1 SGHAT and CDR2 FQNNGV. The CDR3 extends over 17 amino acids. Germline trimming cut 0 bases from V and 0 bases from J; bases unmatched to any gene: 3.

V usage is TRBV6-5 and J usage is TRBJ1-2, with 8 bases matching TRBD1. Trimming took 7 bases from V and 4 from J; bases not matched to a gene: 8. Germline V gives CDR1 MNHEY, CDR2 SVGAGI. CDR3 size: 14 residues. This CDR3 reads CASTYGQGTYGYTF. CDR3 in DNA: TGTGCCAGCACCTACGGACAGGGAACCTATGGCTACACCTTC.

The chain employs TRBV23-1 and TRBJ2-3; 13 bases map to TRBD2. TRBV23-1 is designated an ORF whose function remains uncertain. V was pared by 6 bases and J by 6 bases, with 9 bases of the junction left unmatched. The CDR3 sequence is 16 residues long. The CDR3 DNA is TGCGCCAGCAGCCCTCCTCTACTAGCGGGAGGGGATACGCAGTATTTT. Translation: CASSPPLLAGGDTQYF.

The V gene is TRBV4-1, the J gene TRBJ1-5, with D possibly being TRBD1 (6 bases). This CDR3 spans 16 amino acids. Trimming shortened V by 4 bases and J by 2 bases, and 15 bases separated the two germline ends. CDR1 and CDR2 (germline): MGHRA, YSYEKL. The CDR3 bases are TGCGCCAGCAGCCGGAAGGGGGGGGGCCGCAATCAGCCCCAGCATTTT. It encodes CASSRKGGGRNQPQHF.

This rearrangement joins TRBV4-3 to TRBJ2-7, with TRBD1 as a possible D gene (6 bases). Trimming removed 2 bases from V and 5 bases from J, with 10 bases in between. The CDR3 spans 13 residues. Germline V gives CDR1 LGHNA, CDR2 YSLEER. CDR3 sequence: CASSQSRGDEQYF. CDR3 DNA sequence: TGCGCCAGCAGCCAAAGCAGGGGCGACGAGCAGTACTTC.

The rearrangement joins TRBV6-5 to TRBJ1-2, with D possibly TRBD1 on 6 matching bases. CDR1 and CDR2 (germline): MNHEY, SVGAGI. Trimming cost V 0 bases and J 5 bases, with 10 bases left between them. This CDR3 contains 14 residues. The CDR3 reads CASSYSPGAYGYTF. The CDR3 coding sequence is TGTGCCAGCAGTTACTCTCCAGGGGCATATGGCTACACCTTC.

V and J are TRBV9 and TRBJ2-1, with 8 positions matching TRBD2. In germline, CDR1 is SGDLS, CDR2 YYNGEE. The CDR3 is 15 amino acids. With 4 bases clipped from V and 2 bases from J, the junction kept 5 bases outside the gene matches. The CDR3 nucleotides read TGTGCCAGCAGCACAGACGGGGGGGCCTACAATGAGCAGTTCTTC. This translates into CASSTDGGAYNEQFF.

The chain joins TRBV30 to TRBJ2-4; 11 bases align to TRBD1. J was trimmed by 8 bases and V by 2 bases; bases with no gene match: 8. The CDR3 spans 15 residues. Germline V gives CDR1 GTSNPN, CDR2 SVGIG (reference sequence). This chain's CDR3 is CAWSSPGDRGDIQYF. In nucleotides, the CDR3 is TGTGCCTGGAGTTCCCCAGGGGACAGGGGGGACATTCAGTACTTC.

The chain employs TRBV19 and TRBJ1-2; D is possibly TRBD1 (5 bases). The CDR3 contains 15 residues. Trimming took off 4 bases at V and 4 bases at J, with 16 bases between the two ends. CDR1 is LNHDA, CDR2 SQIVND, per germline (reference sequence). CDR3 sequence (DNA): TGTGCCAGTAGTAGCCCGGGGGGGAATGTCTATGGCTACACCTTC. As protein: CASSSPGGNVYGYTF.

The V call is TRBV9, the J call TRBJ1-4; D gene ambiguous. V dropped 1 base and J dropped 5 bases, with 12 bases sitting between them. The germline CDR1 and CDR2 sequences are SGDLS and YYNGEE. This CDR3 is 15 amino acids long. This CDR3 is CASSVRHSVNEKLFF. DNA for the CDR3: TGTGCCAGCAGCGTACGGCACAGTGTAAATGAAAAACTGTTTTTT.

The V and J genes are TRBV28 and TRBJ2-3; weak D call: TRBD2 (6 bases). The V gene lost 7 bases and the J gene lost 3 bases, with 20 bases spanning the gap. Germline CDR1 is MDHEN and CDR2 is SYDVKM. The CDR3 is 16 residues long. In DNA form, the CDR3 reads TGTGCCAGCAAACAGTTGGGCAACGCGGGGACAGATACGCAGTATTTT. The encoded protein is CASKQLGNAGTDTQYF.

The chain is built from TRBV19 and TRBJ2-2; TRBD2 is a possible D gene (6 bases). Trimming pared 10 bases from V and 7 bases from J, leaving 16 bases between. Germline assignment: CDR1 LNHDA and CDR2 SQIVND (reference sequence). This CDR3 is built from 13 residues. The CDR3 here is CATKRVDGGELFF. In DNA, the CDR3 is TGTGCCACCAAGCGGGTAGATGGCGGGGAGCTGTTTTTT.

The chain links TRBV9 to TRBJ2-3; 11 bases align to TRBD2. V was pared by 2 bases and J by 6 bases, with 5 bases of the junction left unmatched. This CDR3 is built from 15 residues. The germline V gene has CDR1 SGDLS and CDR2 YYNGEE. CDR3 sequence reads: CASSVSGGAGDTQYF. Here the CDR3 DNA reads TGTGCCAGCAGCGTTAGCGGGGGGGCTGGGGATACGCAGTATTTT.

The chain has TRBV7-2 and TRBJ2-5, with a weak D call TRBD1 (6 bases). This CDR3 contains 15 residues. CDR1 and CDR2 from the germline V gene are SGHTA and FQGNSA. V lost 5 bases to trimming and J lost 6 bases, with 19 bases between them. The CDR3 bases are TGTGCCAGCAGCGGATATGCAGGGGCAGTGAAGACCCAGTACTTC. Encoded protein: CASSGYAGAVKTQYF.

This sequence joins TRBV19 and TRBJ1-5; D might be TRBD1 (5 bases). The CDR3 extends over 15 amino acids. V was cut by 8 bases and J by 6 bases, with 20 bases left in between. Germline V CDR1 and CDR2: LNHDA, SQIVND (reference sequence). CDR3: CASSKAGGYGQPQHF. CDR3 nucleotides: TGTGCCAGTTCCAAGGCCGGGGGGTATGGTCAGCCCCAGCATTTT.

The chain joins TRBV5-1 to TRBJ1-5; TRBD1 matches 8 bases. The CDR3 has 13 residues. CDR1 and CDR2 from the germline V gene are SGHRS and YFSETQ. V lost 5 bases, J lost 8 bases, and 6 bases stayed unmatched. CDR3 DNA sequence: TGCGCCAGCAGTGCAGGGGGCGGAGAGCCCCAGCATTTT. Its translation is CASSAGGGEPQHF.

The chain recombines TRBV10-3 with TRBJ1-2; D gene uncertain. Deletions cut 3 bases from V and 2 bases from J, with 7 bases between. The CDR3 spans 13 residues. Germline values: CDR1 ENHRY, CDR2 SYGVKD. The CDR3 loop reads CAISEGGNYGYTF. The CDR3 DNA follows: TGTGCCATCAGTGAAGGAGGGAACTATGGCTACACCTTC.

This sequence joins TRBV7-3 and TRBJ2-2; perhaps TRBD2 as D (6 bases). Trimming removed 7 bases from V and 0 bases from J, with 15 bases in between. The CDR3 has 16 amino acids. The V gene's germline CDR1 is SGHTA and CDR2 FQGTGA. CDR3 in DNA: TGTGCCAGCACCGAACTGGGACTTACGAACACCGGGGAGCTGTTTTTT. As protein: CASTELGLTNTGELFF.

The chain couples TRBV5-1 to TRBJ2-3, with 8 bases identical to TRBD2. Germline V gives CDR1 SGHRS, CDR2 YFSETQ. This CDR3 spans 14 amino acids. J was trimmed by 3 bases and V by 5 bases; bases with no gene match: 5. The CDR3 loop is CASSNGGETDTQYF. CDR3 bases: TGCGCCAGCAGTAACGGGGGGGAGACAGATACGCAGTATTTT.

The chain combines TRBV5-1 with TRBJ2-3; 12 bases align to TRBD2. The CDR3 has 18 residues. Per the germline V gene, CDR1 is SGHRS and CDR2 is YFSETQ. V trimming: 4 bases; J trimming: 3 bases; junction bases outside the gene matches: 12. CDR3 region: CASSMRLAGEGGTDTQYF. DNA for the CDR3: TGCGCCAGCAGCATGAGACTAGCGGGAGAGGGGGGGACAGATACGCAGTATTTT.

V usage is TRBV4-2 and J usage is TRBJ1-2, with 10 bases fitting TRBD1. This CDR3 comprises 17 residues. Germline loops: CDR1 LGHNA, CDR2 YNFKEQ. Losses at the gene ends were 0 bases for V and 5 bases for J; bases not matched to a gene: 9. In nucleotides, the CDR3 is TGTGCCAGCAGCCAAGAAAGGATGACAGGGGGCTCGTATGGCTACACCTTC. It codes for CASSQERMTGGSYGYTF.

The chain recombines TRBV15 with TRBJ2-7, with TRBD2 as a possible D gene (5 bases). Per germline, CDR1 LNHNV and CDR2 YYDKDF (reference sequence). This CDR3 spans 15 amino acids. V was trimmed by 8 bases and J by 0 bases, leaving 17 bases between them. CDR3 sequence reads: CATRSNEGSSYEQYF. For the CDR3, the DNA is TGTGCCACCCGATCGAATGAGGGAAGCTCCTACGAGCAGTACTTC.

The chain carries TRBV6-1 and TRBJ2-7; weak D call: TRBD1 (6 bases). Trimming shortened V by 10 bases and J by 0 bases, and 13 bases separated the two germline ends. CDR1 is MNHNS and CDR2 is SASEGT in the germline V gene. The length of the CDR3 is 13 residues. The CDR3 loop is CATTRTVSYEQYF. The CDR3 DNA reads TGTGCCACCACAAGGACAGTCTCCTACGAGCAGTACTTC.